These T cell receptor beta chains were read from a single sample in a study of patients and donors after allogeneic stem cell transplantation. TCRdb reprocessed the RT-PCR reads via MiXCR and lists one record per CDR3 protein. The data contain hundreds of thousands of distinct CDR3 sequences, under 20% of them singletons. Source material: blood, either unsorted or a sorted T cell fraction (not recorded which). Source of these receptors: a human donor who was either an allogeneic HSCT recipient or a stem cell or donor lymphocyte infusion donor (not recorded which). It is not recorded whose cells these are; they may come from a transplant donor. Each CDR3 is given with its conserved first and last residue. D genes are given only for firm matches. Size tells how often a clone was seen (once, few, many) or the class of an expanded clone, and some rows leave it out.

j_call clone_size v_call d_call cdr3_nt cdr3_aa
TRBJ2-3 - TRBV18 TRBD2 TGTGCCAGCTCGACCACACTAGCGGGGAGCACAGATACGCAGTATTTT CASSTTLAGSTDTQYF
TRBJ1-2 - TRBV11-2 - TGTGCCAGCAGCTCCAGGCGATCTAACTATGGCTACACCTTC CASSSRRSNYGYTF
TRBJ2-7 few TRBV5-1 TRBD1 TGCGCCACCCTAATCCGGGACAGCTTTGACGAGCAGTACTTC CATLIRDSFDEQYF
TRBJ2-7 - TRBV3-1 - TGTGCCAGCAGCCCATACCGGGACAACAGCTACGAGCAGTACTTC CASSPYRDNSYEQYF
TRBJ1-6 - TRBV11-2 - TGTGCCAGCAGCTTCTACGGGGGAAGCTCCTATAATTCACCCCTCCACTTT CASSFYGGSSYNSPLHF
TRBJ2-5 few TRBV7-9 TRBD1 TGTGCCAGCACCAATGGACAGGGTGAGACCCAGTACTTC CASTNGQGETQYF
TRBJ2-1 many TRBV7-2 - TGTGCCAGCAGCTTAGGCCTATACAATGAGCAGTTCTTC CASSLGLYNEQFF
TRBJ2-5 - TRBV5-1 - TGCGCCAGCAGCTTGGAAGGCCATAAGAGGGAGACCCAGTACTTC CASSLEGHKRETQYF
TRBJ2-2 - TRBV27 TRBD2 TGTGCCAGCAGCGAGGTACAGCGGGGCACCGGGGAGCTGTTTTTT CASSEVQRGTGELFF
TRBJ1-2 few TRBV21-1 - TGTGCCAGCAGCGACTATGGCTACACCTTC CASSDYGYTF
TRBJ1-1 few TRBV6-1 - TGTGCCAGCAGTCCTCAAGGGAGACCCTTGGAAGCTTTCTTT CASSPQGRPLEAFF
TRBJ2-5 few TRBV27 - TGTGCCAGCAGTTTATCTTCGGTGAAGGAGACCCAGTACTTC CASSLSSVKETQYF